These T cell receptor beta chains were read from a single sample in a study of vaccination and CD4 T cells after COVID-19. One entry per CDR3 protein, called by TCRdb with MiXCR from the PCR reads. This sample has under 25,000 distinct CDR3 sequences; over 55% occur once, and the top ten carry 6.5% to 8.5%. Antigen specificity for these receptors is unknown. Sequencing was performed on CD4+ T cells from blood, cultured in vitro. Receptor source: a human donor who had recovered from COVID-19. Each CDR3 is given with its conserved first and last residue. Fields, in order: V gene, D gene, clone size, J gene, CDR3 DNA, CDR3 protein. The D gene is left open where the match is weak. The size entry is marked missing in some rows and otherwise reads once, few, many or a size class.

>TRBV4-1|.|.|TRBJ2-7
TGCGCCAGCAGCCAAGATCGAGCGGGCTGGTACGAGCAGTACTTC
CASSQDRAGWYEQYF
>TRBV27|TRBD2|.|TRBJ2-7
TGTGCCAGCAGTTTAGTGCGGGAGGGATACGAGCAGTACTTC
CASSLVREGYEQYF
>TRBV28|.|.|TRBJ1-2
TGTGCCAGCACGGTGACCTCGGTTTATGGCTACACCTTC
CASTVTSVYGYTF
>TRBV7-2|TRBD2|.|TRBJ2-5
TGTGCCAGCAGCTTAGCACTAGCGGGAATGGAGACCCAGTACTTC
CASSLALAGMETQYF
>TRBV6-1|.|.|TRBJ2-7
TGTGCCAGCCGGGGGCAGAACTCCTACGAGCAGTACTTC
CASRGQNSYEQYF
>TRBV27|TRBD2|few|TRBJ2-1
TGTGCCAGCAGTTTATTGACTAGCGGGACCTACAATGAGCAGTTCTTC
CASSLLTSGTYNEQFF
>TRBV28|.|.|TRBJ1-2
TGTGCCACCTGGGACATTTACCTTCGGGGCGGCTACACCTTC
CATWDIYLRGGYTF
>TRBV11-2|.|.|TRBJ1-6
TGTGCCAGCAGCTTAGCGGGGAATTCACCCCTCCACTTT
CASSLAGNSPLHF
>TRBV7-2|.|.|TRBJ2-2
TGTGCCAGCAGCTGGGACCTAGGGGTGGGGACCGGGGAGCTGTTTTTT
CASSWDLGVGTGELFF
>TRBV7-9|.|.|TRBJ1-2
TGTGCCAGCAGCCTATCAGGGACCCGGGGTAGCTACACCTTC
CASSLSGTRGSYTF
>TRBV20-1|.|.|TRBJ1-5
TGCAGTGCTAGATGGGGGGACATCTACCAGCCCCAGCATTTT
CSARWGDIYQPQHF
>TRBV19|.|.|TRBJ1-5
TGTGCCAGTAGGAGGGATTCTTATAGCAATCAGCCCCAGCATTTT
CASRRDSYSNQPQHF
>TRBV20-1|TRBD2|.|TRBJ2-7
TGCAGTGCAAAGAAAGCGGGAGTCAACGAGCAGTACTTC
CSAKKAGVNEQYF
>TRBV10-3|.|.|TRBJ1-1
TGTGCCATCAGTGAGTCTGGGGGACACGGGGGTGAAGCTTTCTTT
CAISESGGHGGEAFF
>TRBV11-3|.|.|TRBJ1-1
TGTGCCAGCAGCCCTGGGAACACACGAGCTTTCTTT
CASSPGNTRAFF
>TRBV20-1|.|.|TRBJ1-2
TGCAGTGCTAGAGATGTGCAGAGGGTTTGGTATGGCTACACCTTC
CSARDVQRVWYGYTF
>TRBV5-1|TRBD1|.|TRBJ2-7
TGCGCCAGCAGCTTGGCTCCTGGGACAGGAACCTACGAGCAGTACTTC
CASSLAPGTGTYEQYF
>TRBV7-2|.|.|TRBJ1-5
TGTGCCAGCAGCCCCGAGGGCAGGGGACGGAATCAGCCCCAGCATTTT
CASSPEGRGRNQPQHF
>TRBV7-9|TRBD1|.|TRBJ2-7
TGTGCCAGCAGCCCTCTTTACACAGGGGTCGCGTCCTACGAGCAGTACTTC
CASSPLYTGVASYEQYF
>TRBV9|.|.|TRBJ1-1
TGTGCCAGCAGCGTAGAGGAATCCATGAACACTGAAGCTTTCTTT
CASSVEESMNTEAFF
>TRBV20-1|.|.|TRBJ1-5
TGCAGTGCTCCACTCGGAGGGAGGGCCCAGCATTTT
CSAPLGGRAQHF
>TRBV28|.|.|TRBJ1-2
TGTGCCAGCAGTTTATGGGCTGCCAGCTATGGCTACACCTTC
CASSLWAASYGYTF
>TRBV9|.|.|TRBJ1-3
TGTGCCAGCAGCCCCCAACGAAACACCATATATTTT
CASSPQRNTIYF
>TRBV7-9|.|.|TRBJ2-3
TGTGCCAGCGCCTTCGGGGATACGCAGTATTTT
CASAFGDTQYF
>TRBV5-1|.|.|TRBJ1-1
TGCGCCAGCAGAGCGAGACAAGAGAACACTGAAGCTTTCTTT
CASRARQENTEAFF
>TRBV7-2|.|.|TRBJ2-2
TGTGCCAGCAGCTTGACGACGCGTAGTCCCTCGAACACCGGGGAGCTGTTTTTT
CASSLTTRSPSNTGELFF
>TRBV7-9|.|.|TRBJ1-1
TGTGCCAGCAGCTTAGGCGGAGCTCTGATAGCTTTCTTT
CASSLGGALIAFF
>TRBV6-5|TRBD1|.|TRBJ1-2
TGTGCCAGCAGTTCATTCAGGGGGCGAAACTATGGCTACACCTTC
CASSSFRGRNYGYTF
>TRBV6-5|TRBD1|.|TRBJ1-1
TGTGCCAGCAGTTACTTAACCGGGACAGACACTGAAGCTTTCTTT
CASSYLTGTDTEAFF
>TRBV10-1|TRBD2|.|TRBJ2-2
TGCGCCAGCAGTGATGGGGGACTAGCGGGAGGATTAGGCGGGGAGCTGTTTTTT
CASSDGGLAGGLGGELFF
>TRBV20-1|.|few|TRBJ2-1
TGCAGTGCAACCACTAGTTCCTACAATGAGCAGTTCTTC
CSATTSSYNEQFF
>TRBV6-1|.|few|TRBJ1-6
TGTGCCAGCAGGACAATCACCGGGACCGCAAGCTCCTATAATTCACCCCTCCACTTT
CASRTITGTASSYNSPLHF
>TRBV20-1|.|.|TRBJ2-5
TGCAGTGCTAGAGAAGGGTCGGTAGCCCAAGAGACCCAGTACTTC
CSAREGSVAQETQYF
>TRBV7-2|.|.|TRBJ1-1
TGTGCCAGCAGCTTAAAGCAGGGTTTGTTCACTGAAGCTTTCTTT
CASSLKQGLFTEAFF
>TRBV6-2/TRBV6-3|.|.|TRBJ1-5
TGTGCCAGCAGTTACTCGGCCAGCAATCAGCCCCAGCATTTT
CASSYSASNQPQHF
>TRBV27|.|.|TRBJ1-2
TGTGCCAGCAGTTTAAACAGGGCCGGTGGCTACACCTTC
CASSLNRAGGYTF
>TRBV7-2|.|.|TRBJ1-6
TGTGCCAGCAGCCCAAGGGGTGGGACGTTGGGATCACCCCTCCACTTT
CASSPRGGTLGSPLHF
>TRBV20-1|.|.|TRBJ1-5
TGCAGTGCCATAGGGGGGAGCAATCAGCCCCAGCATTTT
CSAIGGSNQPQHF
>TRBV6-4|.|few|TRBJ1-5
TGTGCCAGCAGTCCAGACAATCAGCCCCAGCATTTT
CASSPDNQPQHF
>TRBV27|.|few|TRBJ1-5
TGTGCCAGCAGTTTTTTGAATAGCAATCAGCCCCAGCATTTT
CASSFLNSNQPQHF
>TRBV20-1|.|.|TRBJ2-7
TGCAGTGCTCTCGACAAGGGGAGCGGGTTTAACGAGCAGTACTTC
CSALDKGSGFNEQYF
>TRBV7-9|.|few|TRBJ1-6
TGTGCCAGCAGCTCCGGTGGGGGGTCACCCCTCCACTTT
CASSSGGGSPLHF
>TRBV6-2/TRBV6-3|.|.|TRBJ1-1
TGTGCCAGCGGACCTCCGGGGGCAGCTTTCTTT
CASGPPGAAFF
>TRBV28|.|few|TRBJ1-5
TGTGCCAGCAGGGATAGCAATCAGCCCCAGCATTTT
CASRDSNQPQHF
>TRBV7-9|TRBD1|.|TRBJ2-3
TGTGCCAGCACCCCCCGAGGCAGGGGGCGCGCAGATACGCAGTATTTT
CASTPRGRGRADTQYF
>TRBV28|TRBD1|.|TRBJ1-5
TGTGCCAGCAGTTTGAGGGGGCGTCAGCCCCAGCATTTT
CASSLRGRQPQHF
>TRBV30|.|.|TRBJ1-4
TGTGCCCAGCAGGGCATCGGGGAAAAACTGTTTTTT
CAQQGIGEKLFF
>TRBV20-1|TRBD1|.|TRBJ1-4
TGCAGTGCCTTGGACAGGGGGCGTGAAAAACTGTTTTTT
CSALDRGREKLFF
>TRBV9|.|.|TRBJ1-2
TGTGCCAGCAGCGTAGGTCAATTTCGCGATGGCTACACCTTC
CASSVGQFRDGYTF
>TRBV6-4|.|.|TRBJ1-6
TGTGCCAGCAGTGGGACCCAGGGACCGAATTCACCCCTCCACTTT
CASSGTQGPNSPLHF
>TRBV19|.|.|TRBJ2-2
TGTGCCACCTGGAGGGGGCAGAACACCGGGGAGCTGTTTTTT
CATWRGQNTGELFF
>TRBV7-6|TRBD1|.|TRBJ2-5
TGTGCCAGCAGCACCTCGGGACAGGGAAAGACCCAGTACTTC
CASSTSGQGKTQYF